A selection of T cell receptor beta chains follows, all from one sample in a study of shared clonotypes between healthy human individuals. Clones were sequenced by immunoSEQ multiplex PCR, and TCRdb holds only the in-frame ones, with some missing. Of a few million clones listed, approximately 95% are singletons. The sample consisted of naive CD4+ T cells from PBMCs. Receptors were obtained from a man aged 18 to 35 in good health. Some clones in this sample may be carry-over from other donors' samples. Each CDR3 is given with its conserved first and last residue. A D gene is named only where the DNA matches it firmly. The size field is filled for only some rows; it gives once, few, many or a size class.

clone size,CDR3 length,V gene,J gene,D gene,CDR3 DNA,CDR3 protein
.,16,TRBV9,TRBJ1-3,.,TGTGCCAGCAGCGTAGGTACGGTCCTCTCTGGAAACACCATATATTTT,CASSVGTVLSGNTIYF
once,16,TRBV6-5,TRBJ2-1,TRBD1,TGTGCCAGCAGTTACGATCCCGGGACAGGGGGCAATGAGCAGTTCTTC,CASSYDPGTGGNEQFF
.,13,TRBV27,TRBJ1-1,.,TGTGCCAGCAGTTTATGGCAGGGGAAAGAAGCTTTCTTT,CASSLWQGKEAFF
.,15,TRBV5-1,TRBJ1-1,TRBD1,TGCGCCAGCAGAAACCCGGGACAGGAGTACACTGAAGCTTTCTTT,CASRNPGQEYTEAFF
.,11,TRBV25-1,TRBJ2-5,.,TGTGCCAGCAGTGAGGGTGAGACCCAGTACTTC,CASSEGETQYF
.,13,TRBV27,TRBJ2-7,.,TGTGCCAGCAGTTTAGCTAGCTTCTACGAGCAGTACTTC,CASSLASFYEQYF
few,12,TRBV30,TRBJ1-1,.,TGTGCCTGGAGGGGAGAGGGCACTGAAGCTTTCTTT,CAWRGEGTEAFF
.,16,TRBV5-4,TRBJ2-3,.,TGTGCCAGCAGCAATCCCCCAGGGGAGGGCACAGATACGCAGTATTTT,CASSNPPGEGTDTQYF
few,14,TRBV5-1,TRBJ1-1,.,TGCGCCAGCAGCTTAGCGCCACGGAACACTGAAGCTTTCTTT,CASSLAPRNTEAFF
.,15,TRBV5-6,TRBJ2-5,TRBD2,TGTGCCAGCCGGGGACTAGCGGGAGGGGGAGAGACCCAGTACTTC,CASRGLAGGGETQYF
.,14,TRBV2,TRBJ1-2,TRBD1,TGTGCCAGCCGTGTGTCGGGACAGCTGTATGGCTACACCTTC,CASRVSGQLYGYTF
.,12,TRBV28,TRBJ2-7,.,TGTGCCAGCGATACCAGGGGCTACGAGCAGTACTTC,CASDTRGYEQYF
.,14,TRBV18,TRBJ2-2,.,TGTGCCAGCTCACCAAGGACCAACACCGGGGAGCTGTTTTTT,CASSPRTNTGELFF
.,15,TRBV19,TRBJ1-1,.,TGTGCCAGTAGTACTGGGGGGAGGCCCGGGACTGAAGCTTTCTTT,CASSTGGRPGTEAFF
.,15,TRBV27,TRBJ2-7,TRBD1,TGTGCCAGCAGTTTTGGGGGGACAGGGACCTACGAGCAGTACTTC,CASSFGGTGTYEQYF
.,15,TRBV28,TRBJ2-1,TRBD1,TGTGCCAGCAGTTCCCCGGGACAGGGTCGGGATGAGCAGTTCTTC,CASSSPGQGRDEQFF
.,12,TRBV28,TRBJ2-3,.,TGTGCCAGCAGCCCGATCACAGATACGCAGTATTTT,CASSPITDTQYF
few,14,TRBV30,TRBJ1-5,.,TGTGCCTGGAGTGTACAAGGGGGAGGTCAGCCCCAGCATTTT,CAWSVQGGGQPQHF
.,14,TRBV6-5,TRBJ2-3,TRBD2,TGTGCCAGCTCCGGGACTAGCGCCACAGATACGCAGTATTTT,CASSGTSATDTQYF
.,16,TRBV6-7,TRBJ2-7,.,TGTGCCAGCAGTTTGAAAGGGTTCTTAATAACCTACGAGCAGTACTTC,CASSLKGFLITYEQYF
.,14,TRBV5-8,TRBJ1-3,.,TGTGCCAGCAGGTCCGGGACATCGGGAAACACCATATATTTT,CASRSGTSGNTIYF
.,14,TRBV19,TRBJ2-1,TRBD2,TGTGCCAGTAGGCCGGGACTAGCGGGGAATGAGCAGTTCTTC,CASRPGLAGNEQFF
.,17,TRBV18,TRBJ2-3,TRBD2,TGTGCCAGCTCACCGTCAGGGACTAGCGGGAGGTTGGATACGCAGTATTTT,CASSPSGTSGRLDTQYF
.,14,TRBV5-4,TRBJ2-7,TRBD1,TGTGCCAGCAGCTTCAGGGGGAGCTCCTACGAGCAGTACTTC,CASSFRGSSYEQYF
.,16,TRBV6-1,TRBJ1-5,TRBD1,TGTGCCAGCAGTGGGACAGGCATCAATAGCAATCAGCCCCAGCATTTT,CASSGTGINSNQPQHF
.,13,TRBV7-2,TRBJ2-5,.,TGTGCCAGCAGCCCCCAGGGTCCCGAGACCCAGTACTTC,CASSPQGPETQYF
.,14,TRBV2,TRBJ2-7,TRBD1,TGTGCCAGCAGTCCGGGACAGGTCACCTACGAGCAGTACTTC,CASSPGQVTYEQYF
.,14,TRBV6-1,TRBJ1-4,TRBD1,TGTGCCAGCAGTAGCCGCCGGGACAGTGAAAAACTGTTTTTT,CASSSRRDSEKLFF
.,14,TRBV6-5,TRBJ2-1,.,TGTGCCAGCAGTTACTCTCGGGAGAGTAATGAGCAGTTCTTC,CASSYSRESNEQFF
.,16,TRBV6-5,TRBJ1-4,.,TGTGCCAGCAGTTACCAGTCCGGTCAGGTCGGAGAAAAACTGTTTTTT,CASSYQSGQVGEKLFF
.,15,TRBV2,TRBJ2-3,.,TGTGCCAGCAGTGAAGCGGGCGGTAGCACAGATACGCAGTATTTT,CASSEAGGSTDTQYF
.,17,TRBV2,TRBJ1-4,TRBD1,TGTGCCAGCAAAGAGCAGCCGGGACAGGGAACTAATGAAAAACTGTTTTTT,CASKEQPGQGTNEKLFF
.,12,TRBV7-3,TRBJ1-1,TRBD1,TGTGCCAGCAGCCTACCGGGACAGGGGGCTTTCTTT,CASSLPGQGAFF
.,15,TRBV18,TRBJ2-7,TRBD2,TGTGCCAGCTCGCCGAGACTAGCGGGATTGTACGAGCAGTACTTC,CASSPRLAGLYEQYF
.,17,TRBV4-1,TRBJ2-1,TRBD2,TGCGCCAGCAGCCAACCCCCCCGGCTAGCGGGAGGTAATGAGCAGTTCTTC,CASSQPPRLAGGNEQFF
.,17,TRBV5-1,TRBJ2-1,.,TGCGCCAGCAGCTTGGTGTCACTACTGAGCTCCTACAATGAGCAGTTCTTC,CASSLVSLLSSYNEQFF
.,11,TRBV14,TRBJ2-5,.,TGTGCCAGCAGCCTGGGGTGGTCGCAGTACTTC,CASSLGWSQYF
.,14,TRBV28,TRBJ2-1,TRBD2,TGTGCCAGCAGTTTAACGGGACTAGCCGATGAGCAGTTCTTC,CASSLTGLADEQFF
.,13,TRBV5-1,TRBJ2-1,.,TGCGCCAGCAGCGGCCCGGGCGACAATGAGCAGTTCTTC,CASSGPGDNEQFF
.,15,TRBV9,TRBJ2-2,TRBD1,TGTGCCAGCAGCCTGGGGCGGACAGGCGCCGGGGAGCTGTTTTTT,CASSLGRTGAGELFF
.,14,TRBV25-1,TRBJ1-1,.,TGTGCCAGCAGTGAATCCTGGACAGTGACTGAAGCTTTCTTT,CASSESWTVTEAFF
.,15,TRBV25-1,TRBJ1-2,.,TGTGCCAGCAGTGCCGACAGCCTATCCGTCTATGGCTACACCTTC,CASSADSLSVYGYTF
.,14,TRBV10-1,TRBJ2-7,TRBD1,TGCGCCAGCAGATCGGGACAGGGCCCCTACGAGCAGTACTTC,CASRSGQGPYEQYF
once,15,TRBV4-3,TRBJ1-3,.,TGCGCCAGCAGCCAAGTCCCGAGCTCTGGAAACACCATATATTTT,CASSQVPSSGNTIYF
.,14,TRBV29-1,TRBJ2-3,TRBD2,TGCAGCGTTGGCGGACTAGGGAGCACAGATACGCAGTATTTT,CSVGGLGSTDTQYF
once,14,TRBV6-1,TRBJ2-7,.,TGTGCCAGCAGCCCCTCGGACAGATCCTACGAGCAGTACTTC,CASSPSDRSYEQYF
.,12,TRBV7-2,TRBJ2-2,.,TGTGCCAGCAGCGCTACAATCGGGGAGCTGTTTTTT,CASSATIGELFF